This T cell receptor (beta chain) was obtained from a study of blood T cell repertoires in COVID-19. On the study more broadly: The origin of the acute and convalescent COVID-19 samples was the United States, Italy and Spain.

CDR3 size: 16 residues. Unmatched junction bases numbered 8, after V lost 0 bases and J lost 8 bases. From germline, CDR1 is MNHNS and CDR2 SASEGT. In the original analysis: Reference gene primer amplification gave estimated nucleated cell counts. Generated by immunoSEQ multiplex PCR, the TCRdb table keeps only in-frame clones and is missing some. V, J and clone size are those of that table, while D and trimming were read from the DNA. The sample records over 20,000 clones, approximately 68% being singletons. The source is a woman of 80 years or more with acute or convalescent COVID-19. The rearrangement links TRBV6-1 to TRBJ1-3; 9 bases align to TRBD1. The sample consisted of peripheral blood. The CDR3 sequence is CASSEAETGGEDTIYF. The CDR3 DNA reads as TGTGCCAGCAGTGAAGCGGAGACAGGGGGAGAGGACACCATATATTTT.